This T cell receptor beta chain was identified during a study of identical twins. The study, taken as a whole, reports: The abundant beta clonotypes from cord blood had fewer insertions, and memory repertoires had none of this.

This clonotype was seen at least ten times. Antigen specificity is unknown. Germline assignment: CDR1 SEHNR and CDR2 FQNEAQ (reference sequence). The length of the CDR3 is 11 residues. V was shortened by 5 bases and J by 12 bases, with 11 bases between the two germline ends. Each CDR3 protein is one row after TCRdb ran MiXCR on the 5' RACE reads. The profile shows approximately 300,000 distinct CDR3 sequences, roughly 10% of them singletons. With no exceptions, donors were healthy Caucasians. The data also belong to a second study, concerning yellow fever vaccine responses in identical twins.

V and J are TRBV7-9 and TRBJ2-1, with D unclear. The clonotype was recovered from a woman in her late teens or twenties in good health. What was sequenced was CD8+ T cells sorted from blood. The CDR3 here is CASSQGYAQFF. CDR3 nucleotide sequence: TGTGCCAGCAGCCAAGGGTATGCGCAGTTCTTC.